These T cell receptor beta chains were read from a single sample in a study of T cell repertoires in cytomegalovirus infection. The antigens for these receptors are not known. TCRdb analysed the reads with MiXCR anew, one entry per CDR3 protein. This sample carries around 750,000 distinct CDR3 sequences, approximately 32% of them seen once, and the ten largest clones take 9.5% to 15%. The sequenced sample was cultured CD8+ T cells from PBMCs, obtained from culture after CMV antigen stimulation. The receptor source for this set is a human donor in good health (CMV status not recorded). Some clones in this sample may be carry-over from other donors' samples. CDR3s include the opening cysteine and the closing phenylalanine or tryptophan. D genes are given only for firm matches. Clone size appears in some rows only: once, few, many, or a class for an expanded clone.

J gene,CDR3 length,D gene,V gene,clone size,CDR3 protein,CDR3 DNA
TRBJ2-1,17,TRBD2,TRBV6-2/TRBV6-3,few,CASRINLIAGGLDEQFF,TGTGCCAGCAGGATTAACCTCATAGCGGGGGGTTTGGATGAGCAGTTCTTC
TRBJ2-2,14,NA,TRBV20-1,few,CSAGPDSNTGELFF,TGCAGTGCGGGGCCGGACTCGAACACCGGGGAGCTGTTTTTT
TRBJ2-2,14,NA,TRBV7-3,few,CASSSPGTTGELFF,TGTGCCAGCAGCTCCCCAGGGACTACCGGGGAGCTGTTTTTT
TRBJ1-3,17,NA,TRBV11-2,few,CASSLGGPPVSGNTIYF,TGTGCCAGCAGCTTAGGAGGGCCGCCGGTCTCTGGAAACACCATATATTTT
TRBJ2-3,18,TRBD1,TRBV7-2,many,CASSSTDRGRLNTDTQYF,TGTGCCAGCAGCTCAACCGACAGGGGACGATTGAACACAGATACGCAGTATTTT
TRBJ1-5,13,NA,TRBV15,few,CATSRGQGQPQHF,TGTGCCACCAGCAGAGGCCAGGGCCAGCCCCAGCATTTT
TRBJ2-1,15,NA,TRBV7-2,many,CASRTESGPYNEQFF,TGTGCCAGCAGGACCGAAAGCGGCCCTTACAATGAGCAGTTCTTC
TRBJ1-1,16,NA,TRBV6-6,NA,CASSYKALSGNTEAFF,TGTGCCAGCAGTTACAAAGCGCTATCGGGGAACACTGAAGCTTTCTTT
TRBJ2-5,15,NA,TRBV6-1,NA,CASIPGQYYQETQYF,TGTGCCAGCATCCCCGGACAGTATTACCAAGAGACCCAGTACTTC
TRBJ2-5,14,TRBD2,TRBV10-3,NA,CASSGGAQQETQYF,TGTGCCAGTAGCGGGGGGGCCCAGCAAGAGACCCAGTACTTC
TRBJ1-1,14,NA,TRBV27,few,CASSSVQDNTEAFF,TGTGCCAGCAGTTCAGTACAGGACAACACTGAAGCTTTCTTT
TRBJ1-1,16,NA,TRBV9,NA,CASSRSWTWEDTEAFF,TGTGCCAGCAGCCGCTCCTGGACTTGGGAAGACACTGAAGCTTTCTTT
TRBJ1-6,14,NA,TRBV10-3,once,CAISEVGTNSPLHF,TGTGCCATCAGTGAGGTGGGGACCAATTCACCCCTCCACTTT
TRBJ2-3,15,TRBD2,TRBV2,NA,CASPPTSGGTDTQYF,TGTGCCAGCCCCCCGACTAGCGGGGGGACGGATACGCAGTATTTT
TRBJ1-3,14,NA,TRBV3-1,NA,CASSLRGNGNTIYF,TGTGCCAGCAGCCTGAGGGGAAACGGAAACACCATATATTTT
TRBJ2-1,15,NA,TRBV9,NA,CASSVLDSSYNEQFF,TGTGCCAGCAGCGTACTGGACAGCTCCTACAATGAGCAGTTCTTC
TRBJ1-4,14,NA,TRBV19,NA,CASSWAGGQEKLFF,TGTGCCAGTAGTTGGGCAGGAGGGCAGGAAAAACTGTTTTTT
TRBJ1-6,17,NA,TRBV6-5,once,CANKPGTPSSYNSPLHF,TGTGCCAACAAGCCCGGGACCCCGAGCTCCTATAATTCACCCCTCCACTTT
TRBJ2-5,18,TRBD2,TRBV28,NA,CASSLSRLAGRTRETQYF,TGTGCCAGCAGTTTATCCCGACTAGCGGGGAGGACGCGGGAGACCCAGTACTTC
TRBJ2-6,19,NA,TRBV29-1,NA,CSVEDPGRQIDSGANVLTF,TGCAGCGTTGAAGATCCGGGCAGGCAAATTGACTCTGGGGCCAACGTCCTGACTTTC
TRBJ1-6,13,NA,TRBV7-9,NA,CASSLDGNSPLHF,TGTGCCAGCAGCTTAGATGGTAATTCACCCCTCCACTTT
TRBJ1-1,15,TRBD1,TRBV2,NA,CASSGGQGAFTEAFF,TGTGCCAGCAGTGGGGGACAGGGGGCTTTCACTGAAGCTTTCTTT
TRBJ2-1,14,NA,TRBV5-1,few,CASSVRGEWNEQFF,TGCGCCAGCAGCGTGAGGGGGGAATGGAATGAGCAGTTCTTC
TRBJ2-2,18,NA,TRBV12-5,NA,CASGFSSEGHMNTGEPFF,TGTGCTAGTGGTTTTTCTTCTGAGGGACATATGAACACCGGGGAGCCGTTTTTT
TRBJ2-1,15,NA,TRBV6-5,few,CASSYSSVLGNEQFF,TGTGCCAGCAGTTACTCGTCGGTATTAGGGAATGAGCAGTTCTTC
TRBJ1-1,11,NA,TRBV7-3,NA,CASSFAEEAFF,TGTGCCAGCAGCTTCGCTGAGGAAGCTTTCTTT
TRBJ2-1,15,TRBD2,TRBV12-3/TRBV12-4,many,CASIPTSGVKDEQFF,TGTGCCAGCATCCCGACTAGCGGGGTTAAGGATGAGCAGTTCTTC
TRBJ1-5,13,NA,TRBV4-1,NA,CASSRDNNQPQHF,TGCGCCAGCAGCCGAGACAACAATCAGCCCCAGCATTTT
TRBJ2-7,12,NA,TRBV7-9,NA,CASSLVGSEQYF,TGTGCCAGCAGCTTAGTGGGGAGCGAGCAGTACTTC
TRBJ2-6,20,TRBD1,TRBV7-3,NA,CANSLTIGPGGAAGANVLTF,TGTGCCAACAGCTTAACGATCGGTCCAGGGGGCGCAGCTGGGGCCAACGTCCTGACTTTC
TRBJ1-1,12,NA,TRBV19,NA,CASSQGRIEAFF,TGTGCCAGTAGTCAGGGAAGGATTGAAGCTTTCTTT
TRBJ2-1,16,TRBD2,TRBV6-5,NA,CASSYFFAGGWDEQFF,TGTGCCAGCAGTTACTTCTTTGCGGGGGGGTGGGATGAGCAGTTCTTC
TRBJ2-3,15,NA,TRBV9,few,CASSVANYNTDTQYF,TGTGCCAGCAGCGTAGCCAACTATAACACAGATACGCAGTATTTT
TRBJ2-2,17,NA,TRBV11-2,NA,CASSPRRPGRNTGELFF,TGTGCCAGCAGCCCACGGAGGCCGGGACGGAACACCGGGGAGCTGTTTTTT
TRBJ1-1,14,NA,TRBV27,few,CASSLMGMNTEAFF,TGTGCCAGCAGTTTAATGGGAATGAACACTGAAGCTTTCTTT
TRBJ1-2,14,TRBD1,TRBV12-5,few,CASGGTGPNYGYTF,TGTGCTAGTGGGGGGACAGGGCCTAACTATGGCTACACCTTC
TRBJ2-1,15,NA,TRBV12-5,NA,CASGPPGKAYNEQFF,TGTGCTAGTGGCCCCCCGGGGAAAGCCTACAATGAGCAGTTCTTC
TRBJ1-1,15,NA,TRBV6-8,NA,CASSDPRFENTEAFF,TGTGCCAGCAGTGACCCCAGGTTCGAGAACACTGAAGCTTTCTTT
TRBJ2-1,16,TRBD2,TRBV6-6,few,CASSYSLAGVYNEQFF,TGTGCCAGCAGTTACTCTCTAGCGGGGGTCTACAATGAGCAGTTCTTC
TRBJ1-6,14,TRBD1,TRBV7-6,many,CASSSGQYNSPLHF,TGTGCCAGCAGCTCGGGACAGTATAATTCACCCCTCCACTTT
TRBJ2-1,15,NA,TRBV9,NA,CASSTRPGGYNEQFF,TGTGCCAGCAGCACTCGTCCAGGCGGCTACAATGAGCAGTTCTTC
TRBJ2-2,15,NA,TRBV7-9,NA,CASSFVGTNTGELFF,TGTGCCAGCAGCTTCGTGGGGACGAACACCGGGGAGCTGTTTTTT
TRBJ2-2,12,NA,TRBV28,NA,CASKGHIGELFF,TGTGCCAGCAAAGGGCACATCGGGGAGCTGTTTTTT
TRBJ2-1,16,NA,TRBV12-3/TRBV12-4,NA,CASRAGQPSLVGEQFF,TGTGCCAGCAGAGCGGGACAACCAAGCCTAGTGGGTGAGCAGTTCTTC